This is a list of T cell receptor beta chains from one sample in a study of T cell repertoires in cytomegalovirus infection. For these TCRs, the target antigens are not known. MiXCR was run by TCRdb on the reads, yielding one entry per CDR3 protein. In the table there are roughly 500,000 distinct CDR3 sequences, roughly a third of which are singletons. The sequenced sample was cultured PBMCs, obtained from culture after CMV antigen stimulation. These receptors were collected from a human donor in good health (CMV status not recorded). Some clones in this sample may be carry-over from other donors' samples. The CDR3 runs from the conserved cysteine through the conserved F or W. Each record gives: J gene, V gene, clone size, D gene, CDR3 protein, CDR3 DNA. A D gene is named only where the DNA matches it firmly. Clone sizes are given selectively: once, few, many, or a class where the clone is expanded.

j_call: TRBJ2-2; v_call: TRBV5-4; clone_size: NA; d_call: NA; cdr3_aa: CASSWRGRGSTGELFF; cdr3_nt: TGTGCCAGCAGCTGGCGGGGCAGGGGAAGCACCGGGGAGCTGTTTTTT
j_call: TRBJ2-1; v_call: TRBV5-1; clone_size: NA; d_call: TRBD2; cdr3_aa: CASSLASALAGINEQFF; cdr3_nt: TGCGCCAGCAGCTTGGCTTCGGCGCTAGCGGGTATAAATGAGCAGTTCTTC
j_call: TRBJ2-3; v_call: TRBV5-6; clone_size: few; d_call: TRBD1; cdr3_aa: CASSPGQGRRGEQYF; cdr3_nt: TGTGCCAGCAGCCCGGGACAGGGACGAAGGGGTGAGCAGTATTTT
j_call: TRBJ2-1; v_call: TRBV27; clone_size: few; d_call: NA; cdr3_aa: CASSFRGLLDEQFF; cdr3_nt: TGTGCCAGCAGTTTCCGGGGCCTGTTGGATGAGCAGTTCTTC
j_call: TRBJ1-1; v_call: TRBV28; clone_size: few; d_call: TRBD1; cdr3_aa: CATQEGQGDTEAFF; cdr3_nt: TGTGCCACCCAAGAGGGACAGGGGGACACTGAAGCTTTCTTT
j_call: TRBJ1-4; v_call: TRBV28; clone_size: NA; d_call: NA; cdr3_aa: CAGQFATNEKLFF; cdr3_nt: TGTGCCGGACAATTCGCGACTAATGAAAAACTGTTTTTT
j_call: TRBJ2-4; v_call: TRBV20-1; clone_size: few; d_call: TRBD2; cdr3_aa: CSATLTSGRGAAKNIQYF; cdr3_nt: TGCAGTGCTACTTTGACTAGCGGGAGAGGGGCGGCCAAAAACATTCAGTACTTC
j_call: TRBJ2-6; v_call: TRBV19; clone_size: few; d_call: NA; cdr3_aa: CASTDRPSGANVLTF; cdr3_nt: TGTGCCAGTACTGACAGGCCTTCTGGGGCCAACGTCCTGACTTTC
j_call: TRBJ2-5; v_call: TRBV7-2; clone_size: many; d_call: NA; cdr3_aa: CASSPLNQETQYF; cdr3_nt: TGTGCCAGCAGCCCCCTCAACCAAGAGACCCAGTACTTC
j_call: TRBJ2-4; v_call: TRBV20-1; clone_size: few; d_call: TRBD2; cdr3_aa: CSARRTSGIQYF; cdr3_nt: TGCAGTGCTAGAAGGACTAGTGGCATTCAGTACTTC
j_call: TRBJ2-4; v_call: TRBV7-2; clone_size: NA; d_call: NA; cdr3_aa: CASSLGGGGWNIQYF; cdr3_nt: TGTGCCAGCAGCTTAGGAGGGGGGGGATGGAACATTCAGTACTTC
j_call: TRBJ2-5; v_call: TRBV4-1; clone_size: few; d_call: NA; cdr3_aa: CASSQWDGQETQYF; cdr3_nt: TGCGCCAGCAGCCAATGGGACGGCCAAGAGACCCAGTACTTC
j_call: TRBJ1-5; v_call: TRBV27; clone_size: once; d_call: NA; cdr3_aa: CASSSSRDRDTSAQHF; cdr3_nt: TGTGCCAGCAGTTCTTCCCGGGACCGGGACACTTCAGCCCAGCATTTT
j_call: TRBJ2-6; v_call: TRBV2; clone_size: NA; d_call: NA; cdr3_aa: CASNRGGRRSGANVLTF; cdr3_nt: TGTGCCAGCAACAGGGGGGGGCGCCGGTCTGGGGCCAACGTCCTGACTTTC
j_call: TRBJ2-3; v_call: TRBV20-1; clone_size: NA; d_call: TRBD2; cdr3_aa: CSARDGRLAGRSDTQYF; cdr3_nt: TGCAGTGCTAGAGATGGGAGACTAGCGGGAAGGTCAGATACGCAGTATTTT
j_call: TRBJ2-3; v_call: TRBV7-2; clone_size: many; d_call: NA; cdr3_aa: CASSYSLGDTQYF; cdr3_nt: TGTGCCAGCAGCTACTCTTTAGGGGATACGCAGTATTTT
j_call: TRBJ2-2; v_call: TRBV7-2; clone_size: few; d_call: TRBD2; cdr3_aa: CASSPTSGRGTGELFF; cdr3_nt: TGTGCCAGCAGCCCAACTAGCGGGAGGGGAACCGGGGAGCTGTTTTTT
j_call: TRBJ1-1; v_call: TRBV10-3; clone_size: few; d_call: NA; cdr3_aa: CAISERRLENTEAFF; cdr3_nt: TGTGCCATCAGTGAGCGGCGGTTAGAGAACACTGAAGCTTTCTTT
j_call: TRBJ1-3; v_call: TRBV28; clone_size: NA; d_call: TRBD1; cdr3_aa: CASGTGASGNTIYF; cdr3_nt: TGTGCCAGCGGGACAGGAGCCTCTGGAAACACCATATATTTT
j_call: TRBJ2-4; v_call: TRBV5-4; clone_size: few; d_call: NA; cdr3_aa: CASSYGQKNIQYF; cdr3_nt: TGTGCCAGCAGCTATGGACAGAAAAACATTCAGTACTTC
j_call: TRBJ1-5; v_call: TRBV19; clone_size: few; d_call: TRBD1; cdr3_aa: CASIQEVTGVNQPQHF; cdr3_nt: TGTGCCAGTATCCAGGAAGTGACAGGGGTTAATCAGCCCCAGCATTTT
j_call: TRBJ2-3; v_call: TRBV6-2/TRBV6-3; clone_size: few; d_call: TRBD2; cdr3_aa: CASRPRGSGGNYGTQYF; cdr3_nt: TGTGCCAGCAGACCCCGGGGTAGCGGGGGAAACTACGGGACGCAGTATTTT
j_call: TRBJ2-6; v_call: TRBV12-3/TRBV12-4; clone_size: NA; d_call: TRBD2; cdr3_aa: CASTSTLALAGQSSGANVLTF; cdr3_nt: TGTGCCAGCACCTCGACCCTGGCACTAGCGGGCCAAAGCTCTGGGGCCAACGTCCTGACTTTC
j_call: TRBJ1-4; v_call: TRBV6-6; clone_size: once; d_call: NA; cdr3_aa: CASSYSKGGPTSRLFF; cdr3_nt: TGTGCCAGCAGTTACTCGAAGGGCGGGCCAACGAGTCGGCTGTTTTTT
j_call: TRBJ2-7; v_call: TRBV12-5; clone_size: NA; d_call: NA; cdr3_aa: CASGFWRGYEQYF; cdr3_nt: TGTGCTAGTGGTTTCTGGAGGGGCTACGAGCAGTACTTC
j_call: TRBJ2-7; v_call: TRBV28; clone_size: NA; d_call: NA; cdr3_aa: CASTLQGKEQYF; cdr3_nt: TGTGCCAGCACCTTACAGGGAAAAGAGCAGTACTTC
j_call: TRBJ1-2; v_call: TRBV7-2; clone_size: many; d_call: TRBD1; cdr3_aa: CASSEVAGQMRLSYGYTF; cdr3_nt: TGTGCCAGCAGCGAGGTAGCGGGACAGATGAGGTTGAGCTATGGCTACACCTTC
j_call: TRBJ2-3; v_call: TRBV9; clone_size: once; d_call: TRBD2; cdr3_aa: CASSVGLVAGADTQYF; cdr3_nt: TGTGCCAGCAGCGTAGGGCTGGTAGCGGGAGCAGATACGCAGTATTTT
j_call: TRBJ1-3; v_call: TRBV6-2/TRBV6-3; clone_size: few; d_call: NA; cdr3_aa: CASSYPEDFGTAGNTIYF; cdr3_nt: TGTGCCAGCAGTTACCCGGAAGACTTCGGGACGGCTGGAAACACCATATATTTT
j_call: TRBJ2-2; v_call: TRBV7-2; clone_size: many; d_call: TRBD2; cdr3_aa: CASSRWTSGRVTGELFF; cdr3_nt: TGTGCCAGCAGCCGTTGGACTAGCGGGAGGGTCACCGGGGAGCTGTTTTTT
j_call: TRBJ2-5; v_call: TRBV28; clone_size: NA; d_call: NA; cdr3_aa: CASSPRMDWRETQYF; cdr3_nt: TGTGCCAGCAGCCCTAGGATGGACTGGCGAGAGACCCAGTACTTC
j_call: TRBJ2-3; v_call: TRBV24-1; clone_size: NA; d_call: NA; cdr3_aa: CATSVQGEGQTDTQYF; cdr3_nt: TGTGCCACCAGTGTGCAGGGGGAGGGTCAGACAGATACGCAGTATTTT
j_call: TRBJ1-5; v_call: TRBV19; clone_size: NA; d_call: NA; cdr3_aa: CASSIDRGRPQHF; cdr3_nt: TGTGCCAGTAGTATAGATCGGGGACGGCCCCAGCATTTT
j_call: TRBJ2-3; v_call: TRBV7-8; clone_size: many; d_call: TRBD2; cdr3_aa: CASSSGLAGASDTQYF; cdr3_nt: TGTGCCAGCAGCTCGGGACTAGCGGGAGCTTCAGATACGCAGTATTTT
j_call: TRBJ1-2; v_call: TRBV19; clone_size: few; d_call: NA; cdr3_aa: CATTKGRPEWDYTF; cdr3_nt: TGTGCCACCACGAAGGGACGGCCGGAATGGGACTACACCTTC
j_call: TRBJ2-7; v_call: TRBV7-6; clone_size: NA; d_call: NA; cdr3_aa: CASSLGTASYEQYF; cdr3_nt: TGTGCCAGCAGCTTAGGGACCGCTTCCTACGAGCAGTACTTC
j_call: TRBJ1-2; v_call: TRBV10-3; clone_size: few; d_call: NA; cdr3_aa: CAINTGSGGYTF; cdr3_nt: TGTGCCATCAATACAGGGTCCGGTGGCTACACCTTC
j_call: TRBJ1-1; v_call: TRBV7-2; clone_size: few; d_call: NA; cdr3_aa: CASSLVGGRNTEAFF; cdr3_nt: TGTGCCAGCAGCTTAGTTGGGGGCAGGAACACTGAAGCTTTCTTT
j_call: TRBJ1-4; v_call: TRBV4-3; clone_size: many; d_call: NA; cdr3_aa: CASSLNTGTYNEKLFF; cdr3_nt: TGCGCCAGCAGCTTAAACACAGGGACTTATAATGAAAAACTGTTTTTT
j_call: TRBJ1-1; v_call: TRBV9; clone_size: NA; d_call: TRBD1; cdr3_aa: CASSGDRAGDTEAFF; cdr3_nt: TGTGCCAGCAGCGGAGACAGGGCGGGGGACACTGAAGCTTTCTTT
j_call: TRBJ2-5; v_call: TRBV19; clone_size: NA; d_call: NA; cdr3_aa: CASRGRTKETQYF; cdr3_nt: TGTGCCAGTAGGGGCAGGACCAAAGAGACCCAGTACTTC
j_call: TRBJ2-1; v_call: TRBV19; clone_size: NA; d_call: NA; cdr3_aa: CASSISSASSYNEQFF; cdr3_nt: TGTGCCAGTAGTATATCCTCGGCGAGCTCCTACAATGAGCAGTTCTTC
j_call: TRBJ2-7; v_call: TRBV7-9; clone_size: NA; d_call: NA; cdr3_aa: CASSLEGMSDKTYEQYF; cdr3_nt: TGTGCCAGCAGCTTAGAAGGTATGTCGGACAAGACCTACGAGCAGTACTTC
j_call: TRBJ2-1; v_call: TRBV7-2; clone_size: few; d_call: TRBD2; cdr3_aa: CASSSYVVAGEQFF; cdr3_nt: TGTGCCAGCAGCTCCTATGTGGTAGCGGGTGAGCAGTTCTTC
j_call: TRBJ1-6; v_call: TRBV7-2; clone_size: many; d_call: NA; cdr3_aa: CASSFSGESPLHF; cdr3_nt: TGTGCCAGCAGCTTTTCTGGTGAATCACCCCTCCACTTT
j_call: TRBJ2-3; v_call: TRBV7-9; clone_size: few; d_call: NA; cdr3_aa: CASTGTAYDTQYF; cdr3_nt: TGTGCCAGCACCGGGACGGCGTACGATACGCAGTATTTT
j_call: TRBJ2-5; v_call: TRBV7-2; clone_size: NA; d_call: NA; cdr3_aa: CASSTDRLYQETQYF; cdr3_nt: TGTGCCAGCAGCACCGACAGGCTGTACCAAGAGACCCAGTACTTC
j_call: TRBJ2-3; v_call: TRBV4-1; clone_size: NA; d_call: NA; cdr3_aa: CASSQVIDTQYF; cdr3_nt: TGCGCCAGCAGCCAAGTAATAGATACGCAGTATTTT
j_call: TRBJ2-5; v_call: TRBV11-2; clone_size: once; d_call: NA; cdr3_aa: CASSLEGAEETQYF; cdr3_nt: TGTGCCAGCAGCTTAGAGGGGGCAGAGGAGACCCAGTACTTC
j_call: TRBJ1-1; v_call: TRBV11-2; clone_size: few; d_call: TRBD1; cdr3_aa: CASSLGRTGDTEAFF; cdr3_nt: TGTGCCAGCAGCTTAGGTCGGACAGGGGACACTGAAGCTTTCTTT
j_call: TRBJ1-2; v_call: TRBV20-1; clone_size: NA; d_call: NA; cdr3_aa: CSAINSGVYGYTF; cdr3_nt: TGCAGTGCGATAAACTCAGGGGTGTACGGCTACACCTTC
j_call: TRBJ1-4; v_call: TRBV28; clone_size: NA; d_call: NA; cdr3_aa: CASSSLFGDRNEKLFF; cdr3_nt: TGTGCCAGCAGTTCACTTTTTGGAGACAGAAATGAAAAACTGTTTTTT